This T cell receptor beta chain was observed in a study of blood T cell repertoires in COVID-19 (dated by TCRdb to 2020 to 2021). Describing the broader study: The collaborator samples originated in the United States, Italy and Spain and spanned the acute and convalescent phases of COVID-19. Where available, HLA class I and class II types were taken from metadata supplied by the sample provider and were not determined by assay-based typing. The sample metadata nearly always contained a de-identified subject ID, COVID-19 status, age in years and sex. Samples came from the ongoing ImmuneRACE study (first 160 participants) plus 1,254 subjects from 6 global collaborators. The material from the prospective study consisted of cDNA or gDNA derived from T cells, B-cell-depleted T cells, or PBMCs. A freely available public database, intended as a resource for researchers studying the immune response to SARS-CoV-2, is where the repertoires were released. Subjects who had been exposed to COVID-19, were actively infected with it, or had recovered from it provided the deeply sampled blood TCRbeta repertoires that made up the dataset. What the authors observed across the whole study: The amount of clinical and demographic metadata varied by source and participant and was provided uncurated.

The CDR3 runs 14 amino acids, cysteine and phenylalanine included. Only the CDR3 part of the read is kept: 42 bases, read in frame from the first base. At the junction V is shortened by 4 bases and J by 3 bases; bases outside the gene matches: 2. Per the germline V gene (reference sequence), LGHDT is the CDR1 and YNNKEL is the CDR2. This clone appeared once. Its antigen is still unknown. Per-base quality was not reported, and no clone a single base away is much larger than it. The immunoSEQ Assay, a bias-controlled multiplex PCR, was used to amplify TCRbeta CDR3 regions from genomic DNA. Processing in the source paper ran as follows. The number of nucleated cells in each sample was estimated from the amplification of reference gene primers within the assay. To quantify the absolute abundance of each unique TCRbeta CDR3 rearrangement, sequence reads were collapsed and filtered. Productive Simpson clonality was computed per sample as the square root of Simpson's diversity index over productive rearrangements. The clones in this table, taken by TCRdb from immuneACCESS, are in-frame only. Not every clone is retained; where verified, under half of the shortfall comes from an unresolved V gene, and the cause of the rest is unknown. D and trimming come from the DNA, and the V and J calls and clone size come from that table. The sample profile shows a few hundred thousand clones; more than 80% of them were found once. The top ten hold about 1.2% of the sample.

In the prospective study, participants were about 18 to 89 years old, resided in 24 geographic areas of the United States, and were enrolled through a virtual design. In the prospective study, cohorts were assigned on the basis of participant-reported clinical history obtained from a screening survey and a study questionnaire. Recovered participants in ImmuneRACE Cohort 3 were defined by two consecutive negative NP/OP PCR tests, clearance by a healthcare professional, or resolution of symptoms. In the prospective study, mobile phlebotomists collected whole blood, serum and a nasopharyngeal or oropharyngeal swab from each participant. Participants in the prospective study had the option to provide additional blood draws and questionnaires over an approximately 2-month period. Prospective study blood samples were shipped either frozen or at room temperature before DNA extraction.

The V and J genes are TRBV3-1 (or the pseudogene TRBV3-2) and TRBJ2-7, and TRBD2 aligns with 11 junction nucleotides. Specimen: PBMCs or T cells enriched from blood (not recorded which). This receptor was identified in a man aged 30 to 39 who had recovered from COVID-19. For the CDR3, the sequence is CASSPGTSGYEQYF. The nucleotides are TGTGCCAGCAGCCCAGGGACTAGCGGCTACGAGCAGTACTTC.